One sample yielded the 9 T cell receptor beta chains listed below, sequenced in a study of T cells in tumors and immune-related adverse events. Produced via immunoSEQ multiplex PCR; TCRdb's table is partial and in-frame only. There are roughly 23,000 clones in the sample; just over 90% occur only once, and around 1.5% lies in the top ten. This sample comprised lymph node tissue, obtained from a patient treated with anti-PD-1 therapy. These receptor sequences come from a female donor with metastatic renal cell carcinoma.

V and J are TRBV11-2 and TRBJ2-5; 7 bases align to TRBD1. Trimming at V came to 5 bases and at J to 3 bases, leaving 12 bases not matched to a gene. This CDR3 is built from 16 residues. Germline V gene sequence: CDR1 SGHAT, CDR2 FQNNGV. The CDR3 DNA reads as TGTGCCAGCAGCCCCAAGACAGGGCGCAGGGAAGAGACCCAGTACTTC. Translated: CASSPKTGRREETQYF.

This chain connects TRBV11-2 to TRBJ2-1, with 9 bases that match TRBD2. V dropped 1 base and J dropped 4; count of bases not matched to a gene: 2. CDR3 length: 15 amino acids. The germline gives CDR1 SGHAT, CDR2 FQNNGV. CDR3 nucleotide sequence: TGTGCCAGCAGCTTAGCTAGCGGGGTTTACAATGAGCAGTTCTTC. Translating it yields CASSLASGVYNEQFF.

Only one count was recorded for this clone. The CDR3 bases are TGCGCCAGCAGCCAAGACAGGGGCACAGATACGCAGTATTTT. It translates to CASSQDRGTDTQYF. The chain recombines TRBV4-1 with TRBJ2-3, with D perhaps matching TRBD1 (5 bases). The germline V gene encodes CDR1 MGHRA and CDR2 YSYEKL. There are 14 residues in the CDR3. V was shortened by 0 bases and J by 1 base, with 5 bases between the two germline ends.

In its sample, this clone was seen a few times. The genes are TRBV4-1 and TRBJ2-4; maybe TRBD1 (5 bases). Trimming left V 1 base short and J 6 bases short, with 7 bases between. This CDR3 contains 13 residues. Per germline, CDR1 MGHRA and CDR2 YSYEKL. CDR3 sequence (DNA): TGCGCCAGCAGCCAAGTAAGGGGAAACATTCAGTACTTC. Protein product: CASSQVRGNIQYF.

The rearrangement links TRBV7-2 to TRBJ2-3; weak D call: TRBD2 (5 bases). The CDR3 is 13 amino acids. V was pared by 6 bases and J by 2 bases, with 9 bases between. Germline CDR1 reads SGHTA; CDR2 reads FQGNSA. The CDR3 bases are TGTGCCAGCAGTCCTGACTACACAGATACGCAGTATTTT. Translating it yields CASSPDYTDTQYF.

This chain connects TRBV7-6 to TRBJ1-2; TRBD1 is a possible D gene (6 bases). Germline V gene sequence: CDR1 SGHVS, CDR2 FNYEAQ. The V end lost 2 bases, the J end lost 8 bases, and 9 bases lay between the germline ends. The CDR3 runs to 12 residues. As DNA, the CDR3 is TGTGCCAGCAGCTTACAGGGGCTCGGCTACACCTTC. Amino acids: CASSLQGLGYTF.

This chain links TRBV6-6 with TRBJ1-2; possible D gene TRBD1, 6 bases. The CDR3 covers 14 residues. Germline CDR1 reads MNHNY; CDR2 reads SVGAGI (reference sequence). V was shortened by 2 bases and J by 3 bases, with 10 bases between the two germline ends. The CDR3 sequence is CASSYMDRDYGYTF. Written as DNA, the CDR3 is TGTGCCAGCAGTTACATGGACAGAGACTATGGCTACACCTTC.

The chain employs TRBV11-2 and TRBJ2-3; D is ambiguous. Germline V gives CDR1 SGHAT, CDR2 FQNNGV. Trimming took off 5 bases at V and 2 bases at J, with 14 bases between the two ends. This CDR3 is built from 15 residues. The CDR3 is CASSLNPRPTDTQYF. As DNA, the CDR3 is TGTGCCAGCAGCCTAAATCCCAGACCCACAGATACGCAGTATTTT.

CDR3 sequence: CASSLRKEETQYF. CDR3 in DNA: TGTGCCAGCAGTTTAAGGAAGGAAGAGACCCAGTACTTC. The chain couples TRBV27 to TRBJ2-5, with D uncertain. Germline loops: CDR1 MNHEY, CDR2 SMNVEV (reference sequence). CDR3 length: 13 amino acids. V was clipped by 2 bases and J by 3 bases, with 7 bases between them.